One and the same sample provided the 15 T cell receptor beta chains below, sequenced in a study of beta chain features in type 1 diabetes. The entirety of the isolated RNA underwent reverse transcription, so expressed TCRB transcripts were sequenced. Clones were read by immunoSEQ multiplex PCR, and TCRdb kept only the in-frame ones, dropping some. The sample includes a few hundred thousand clones, over 7.5% of them seen just once. Material for sequencing was naive CD4+ T cells from blood. These receptors were obtained from a woman between 18 and 29 years old in good health.

The CDR3 DNA reads TGTGCCATCGGTACATTGGACAGTTGGACCGGGGAGCTGTTTTTT. Amino acids: CAIGTLDSWTGELFF. The rearrangement joins TRBV10-3 to TRBJ2-2; D possibly corresponds to TRBD1 (6 bases). CDR3 length: 15 amino acids. CDR1 and CDR2 (germline): ENHRY, SYGVKD. With 8 bases removed from V and 5 bases from J, the gap between germline ends came to 18 bases.

This clone was seen a few times. The chain employs TRBV5-1 and TRBJ2-1; TRBD2 matches 10 bases. Germline V gives CDR1 SGHRS, CDR2 YFSETQ. V dropped 1 base and J dropped 9; count of bases not matched to a gene: 7. This CDR3 is 15 amino acids long. CDR3 region: CASSLSLAGDGEQFF. The CDR3 DNA is TGCGCCAGCAGCTTGTCGCTAGCGGGAGACGGTGAGCAGTTCTTC.

The sample holds a few counts of this clone. The chain uses TRBV5-1 and TRBJ2-7; tentative D call: TRBD2 (5 bases). Trimming stripped 0 bases from V and 3 bases from J, with 13 bases between. The CDR3 extends over 15 amino acids. Germline CDR1 SGHRS, CDR2 YFSETQ. CDR3 nucleotides: TGCGCCAGCAGCTTGGGGACTCCCGCCCGCTACGAGCAGTACTTC. It encodes CASSLGTPARYEQYF.

This clone appeared a few times. The V call is TRBV6-1, the J call TRBJ2-1, with TRBD2 as a possible D gene (6 bases). This CDR3 has 17 residues. In germline, CDR1 is MNHNS, CDR2 SASEGT. The V end lost 2 bases, the J end lost 9 bases, and 23 bases lay between the germline ends. The CDR3 spells CASSEFYSRDHGGEQFF. The CDR3, as DNA: TGTGCCAGCAGTGAATTTTACAGCCGGGACCACGGGGGTGAGCAGTTCTTC.

In this sample, this clone turned up a few times. The DNA of the CDR3 is TGTGCCAGCAGCTACTCTCCCGGGGTCAATCAGCCCCAGCATTTT. This gives the protein CASSYSPGVNQPQHF. The chain employs TRBV5-6 and TRBJ1-5; D not resolved. This CDR3 comprises 15 residues. V dropped 3 bases and J dropped 3 bases, with 13 bases sitting between them. Per the germline V gene, CDR1 is SGHDT and CDR2 is YYEEEE.

This clone was observed a handful of times. The chain recombines TRBV10-3 with TRBJ2-5; perhaps TRBD1 as D (5 bases). The CDR3 extends over 13 amino acids. V gave up 4 bases and J gave up 1 base, with 7 bases separating them. The V gene's germline CDR1 is ENHRY and CDR2 SYGVKD. The DNA for the CDR3 is TGTGCCATCAGTGGGGGCCTCCAAGAGACCCAGTACTTC. This sequence encodes CAISGGLQETQYF.

This clone was detected a few times. V and J are TRBV29-1 and TRBJ2-7, with TRBD1 matching over 7 bases. The germline V gene encodes CDR1 SQVTM and CDR2 ANQGSEA. This CDR3 region has 12 residues. The CDR3 nucleotides read TGCAGTTCCCGGGACAGTTCCTACGAGCAGTACTTC. It yields the protein CSSRDSSYEQYF.

There are many counts of this clone. The rearrangement links TRBV4-1 to TRBJ2-7, with D possibly TRBD2 on 6 matching bases. With 1 base removed from V and 6 bases from J, the gap between germline ends came to 16 bases. This CDR3 comprises 15 residues. Germline V CDR1 and CDR2: MGHRA, YSYEKL. The CDR3 DNA reads as TGCGCCAGCAGCCAAGTGGCGGAATTTAGCGGCGAGCAGTACTTC. It yields the protein CASSQVAEFSGEQYF.

J is TRBJ1-2 and V is TRBV6-6; D may be TRBD1 (6 bases). Trimming shortened V by 8 bases and J by 2 bases, and 12 bases separated the two germline ends. Looked up from germline, CDR1 is MNHNY and CDR2 is SVGAGI (reference sequence). The CDR3 is 13 amino acids. The CDR3 region is CASGDRLNYGYTF. For the CDR3, the DNA is TGTGCCAGCGGAGACAGGCTCAACTATGGCTACACCTTC.

The chain is built from TRBV4-2 and TRBJ2-2; D may be TRBD1 (6 bases). Trimming left V 4 bases short and J 2 bases short, with 17 bases between. CDR3 length: 17 amino acids. Germline V gene lookup returns CDR1 LGHNA and CDR2 YNFKEQ. CDR3 DNA sequence: TGTGCCAGCAGCCTCCCACGGGCAGGGGCCAACACCGGGGAGCTGTTTTTT. Amino acid sequence: CASSLPRAGANTGELFF.

The chain links TRBV30 to TRBJ2-7; 7 positions agree with TRBD2. The CDR3 loop spans 14 amino acids. Germline assignment: CDR1 GTSNPN and CDR2 SVGIG (reference sequence). With V trimmed by 2 bases and J by 3 bases, 7 bases remained unmatched. Here the CDR3 reads CAWSRASGYYEQYF. Written as DNA, the CDR3 is TGTGCCTGGAGTAGGGCTAGCGGCTACTACGAGCAGTACTTC. Variable domain in full (rest from reference TRBV30 and TRBJ2-7): SQTIHQWPATLVQPVGSPLSLECTVEGTSNPNLYWYRQAAGRGLQLLFYSVGIGQISSEVPQNLSASRPQDRQFILSSKKLLLSDSGFYLCAWSRASGYYEQYFGPGTRLTVT.

The chain links TRBV6-5 to TRBJ2-7; weak D call: TRBD2 (6 bases). V lost 8 bases, J lost 0 bases, and 17 bases lay in between. The CDR3 spans 15 residues. In germline, CDR1 is MNHEY, CDR2 SVGAGI. The CDR3 nucleotides read TGTGCCAGCGGCGGGACCCCACCGAGCTCCTACGAGCAGTACTTC. Translating it yields CASGGTPPSSYEQYF.

In its sample, this clone was seen a few times. The genes are TRBV7-9 and TRBJ1-2, with a weak D call TRBD1 (5 bases). The germline V and J ends were trimmed by 4 bases and 9 bases, with 21 bases remaining between them. The CDR3 covers 15 residues. Germline V gene lookup returns CDR1 SEHNR and CDR2 FQNEAQ (reference sequence). CDR3 sequence (DNA): TGTGCCAGCAGCTCCCGCGAGGGACCGGGAGAGAGCTACACCTTC. It yields the protein CASSSREGPGESYTF.

The chain joins TRBV5-4 to TRBJ1-2; TRBD1 is a possible D gene (5 bases). The V gene's germline CDR1 is SGHNT and CDR2 YYREEE (reference sequence). This CDR3 is built from 15 residues. With 4 bases removed from V and 0 bases from J, the gap between germline ends came to 13 bases. The CDR3 reads CASSPGAGTNYGYTF. The DNA for the CDR3 is TGTGCCAGCAGCCCTGGGGCAGGAACTAACTATGGCTACACCTTC.

The chain couples TRBV30 to TRBJ1-4; 10 positions agree with TRBD1. The germline V gene encodes CDR1 GTSNPN and CDR2 SVGIG (reference sequence). The CDR3 consists of 13 residues. This CDR3 is CAGDRGTNEKLFF. The CDR3 DNA sequence: TGTGCTGGGGACAGGGGCACTAATGAAAAACTGTTTTTT.